These 15 T cell receptor beta chains were all obtained from the same sample, sequenced in a study of naive and memory T cell subsets. A UMI-containing oligonucleotide was joined by 3' ligation to the TCR cDNA template. Ligated cDNA underwent four rounds of PCR with nested alpha and beta constant region primers and SP2. MiXCR, applied by TCRdb to the 5' RACE reads, yields one record per CDR3 protein. Of 45,000 to 55,000 distinct CDR3 sequences in the sample, about 4.8% were seen once. The receptors stem from a female donor in good health.

This clonotype was recorded at least ten times. The rearrangement joins TRBV7-2 to TRBJ2-2, with D perhaps TRBD2 (5 bases). This CDR3 region has 16 residues. V lost 1 base, J lost 6 bases, and 15 bases lay in between. CDR1 SGHTA and CDR2 FQGNSA come from the germline V gene. This chain's CDR3 is CASSLVILAGPGELFF. Here the CDR3 DNA reads TGTGCCAGCAGCTTAGTCATCCTAGCCGGACCCGGGGAGCTGTTTTTT.

Ten or more counts support this clonotype. This rearrangement joins TRBV9 to TRBJ1-5; D perhaps matches TRBD1 (5 bases). V was pared by 3 bases and J by 5 bases, with 9 bases between. The CDR3 extends over 13 amino acids. Per germline, CDR1 SGDLS and CDR2 YYNGEE. CDR3: CASSAQGYQPQHF. For the CDR3, the DNA is TGTGCCAGCAGCGCCCAGGGATATCAGCCCCAGCATTTT.

The table lists this clonotype with many counts. In nucleotides, the CDR3 is TGTGCCAGCTCACCCTTACAAGAGACCCAGTACTTC. As protein: CASSPLQETQYF. This chain connects TRBV18 to TRBJ2-5; D is undetermined. This CDR3 has 12 residues. The V end lost 3 bases, the J end lost 2 bases, and 4 bases lay between the germline ends. Germline lookup yields CDR1 KGHSH and CDR2 LQKENI.

The rearrangement uses TRBV7-9 and TRBJ2-3, with a tentative D call TRBD2 (6 bases). This CDR3 spans 16 amino acids. V lost 4 bases to trimming and J lost 6 bases, with 20 bases between them. The germline V gene has CDR1 SEHNR and CDR2 FQNEAQ (reference sequence). The CDR3 protein is CASSSRVTSSSDTQYF. CDR3 coding DNA: TGTGCCAGCAGCTCTCGTGTAACTAGCAGCAGCGATACGCAGTATTTT.

The sample holds a few counts of this clonotype. This sequence joins TRBV7-2 and TRBJ2-3; D is uncertain. The CDR3 contains 13 residues. The germline gives CDR1 SGHTA, CDR2 FQGNSA. Trimming removed 1 base from V and 5 bases from J, with 7 bases in between. In DNA form, the CDR3 reads TGTGCCAGCAGCTTAGTGTTTGGAGATACGCAGTATTTT. It specifies CASSLVFGDTQYF.

This clonotype was seen repeatedly, ten times or more. V is TRBV28 and J is TRBJ2-7; 10 bases agree with TRBD2. The germline V gene has CDR1 MDHEN and CDR2 SYDVKM. V gave up 3 bases and J gave up 6 bases; unmatched junction bases: 11. The CDR3 loop spans 16 amino acids. CDR3 sequence (DNA): TGTGCCAGCAGTTTCCTCGGGACTAGCGTAAAGGGCGAGCAGTACTTC. Its translation: CASSFLGTSVKGEQYF.

The table lists this clonotype with many counts. The chain links TRBV20-1 to TRBJ2-6; perhaps TRBD2 as D (6 bases). Between the trimmed V and J ends, which lost 3 bases and 0 bases, there was a span of 12 bases. Germline loops: CDR1 DFQATT, CDR2 SNEGSKA (reference sequence). The CDR3 is 16 residues long. In DNA, the CDR3 is TGCAGTGCTAGGGACTATCAAGTCTCTGGGGCCAACGTCCTGACTTTC. Translation gives CSARDYQVSGANVLTF.

This clonotype was seen ten or more times. V usage is TRBV3-1 and J usage is TRBJ2-1, with unresolved D. The germline V and J ends were trimmed by 4 bases and 4 bases, with 5 bases remaining between them. The CDR3 consists of 12 residues. Germline values: CDR1 LGHDT, CDR2 YNNKEL (reference sequence). DNA of the CDR3: TGTGCCAGCAGCCTTTTATACAATGAGCAGTTCTTC. The encoded protein is CASSLLYNEQFF.

This clonotype showed up many times. The J gene is TRBJ2-2, the V gene TRBV7-6; 9 bases align to TRBD1. CDR1 is SGHVS and CDR2 is FNYEAQ in the germline V gene. This CDR3 is 15 amino acids long. With V trimmed by 4 bases and J by 7 bases, 7 bases remained unmatched. The CDR3 sequence: CASSSGTGFNGELFF. As DNA, the CDR3 is TGTGCCAGCAGCTCCGGGACAGGGTTTAACGGGGAGCTGTTTTTT.

This clonotype was recorded at least ten times. This chain uses TRBV4-2 with TRBJ1-6; no clear D. The CDR3 length is 15 residues. CDR1 and CDR2 (germline): LGHNA, YNFKEQ. The ends were cut back, 1 base at V and 8 bases at J, with 12 bases in the middle. CDR3 region: CASSQGRPEDSPLHF. CDR3 nucleotides: TGTGCCAGCAGCCAAGGTCGGCCGGAGGATTCACCCCTCCACTTT.

This clonotype was recorded many times. The chain employs TRBV30 and TRBJ1-2; tentatively, D is TRBD1 (5 bases). The germline V gene has CDR1 GTSNPN and CDR2 SVGIG (reference sequence). The V gene lost 4 bases and the J gene lost 4 bases, with 10 bases spanning the gap. The CDR3 length is 12 residues. The CDR3 is CAWTGDFYGYTF. CDR3 coding DNA: TGTGCCTGGACTGGGGACTTCTATGGCTACACCTTC.

The table lists this clonotype with many counts. The V gene is TRBV4-1, the J gene TRBJ1-1, with unresolved D. Per the germline V gene, CDR1 is MGHRA and CDR2 is YSYEKL. The CDR3 runs to 12 residues. The V end was cut by 4 bases, the J end by 7 bases, with 10 bases between. This CDR3 is CASSLDPREAFF. The CDR3 DNA is TGCGCCAGCAGCCTCGACCCTCGTGAAGCTTTCTTT.

In this sample, this clonotype turned up a few times. This chain connects TRBV29-1 to TRBJ2-7, with 11 nucleotides matching TRBD1. V lost 6 bases to trimming and J lost 6 bases; unmatched junction nucleotides: 10. Per the germline V gene, CDR1 is SQVTM and CDR2 is ANQGSEA. This CDR3 contains 14 residues. CDR3 nucleotides: TGCAGCGTAGGACAGGGGGCGGGCTTTTCCGAGCAGTACTTC. This gives the protein CSVGQGAGFSEQYF.

This clonotype was recorded many times. As DNA, the CDR3 is TGTGCCAGCAGCTCTACCCTGACTGAGGAGACCCAGTACTTC. It is translated as CASSSTLTEETQYF. This chain uses TRBV11-1 with TRBJ2-5; no firm D call. This CDR3 region has 14 residues. Looked up from germline, CDR1 is SGHAT and CDR2 is FQDESV (reference sequence). The V and J ends lost 4 bases and 5 bases respectively, with 14 bases between them.

This clonotype appeared many times. The chain couples TRBV6-2 or TRBV6-3 to TRBJ2-5, with D unresolved. The CDR3 sequence is 16 residues long. The germline V gene encodes CDR1 MNHEY and CDR2 SVGEGT. The V end was cut by 2 bases, the J end by 1 base, with 14 bases between. The CDR3 loop reads CASSYRGRALQETQYF. DNA of the CDR3: TGTGCCAGCAGTTACCGTGGTCGGGCACTCCAAGAGACCCAGTACTTC.